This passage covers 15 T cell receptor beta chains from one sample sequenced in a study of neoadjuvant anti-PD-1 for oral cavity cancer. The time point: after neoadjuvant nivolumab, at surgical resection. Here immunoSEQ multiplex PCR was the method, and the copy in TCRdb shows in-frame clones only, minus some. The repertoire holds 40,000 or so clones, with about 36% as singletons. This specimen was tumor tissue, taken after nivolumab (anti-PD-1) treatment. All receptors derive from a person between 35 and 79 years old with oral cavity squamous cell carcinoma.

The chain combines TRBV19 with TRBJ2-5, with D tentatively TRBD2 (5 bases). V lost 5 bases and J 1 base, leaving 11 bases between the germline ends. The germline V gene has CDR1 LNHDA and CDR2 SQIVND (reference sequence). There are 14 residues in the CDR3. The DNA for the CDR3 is TGTGCCAGTAGTCTCCGCGCGGGCCAAGAGACCCAGTACTTC. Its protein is CASSLRAGQETQYF.

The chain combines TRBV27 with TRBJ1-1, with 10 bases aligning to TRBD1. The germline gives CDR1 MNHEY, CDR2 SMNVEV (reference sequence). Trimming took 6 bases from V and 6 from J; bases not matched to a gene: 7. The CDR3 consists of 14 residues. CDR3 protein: CASSRQGAGSEAFF. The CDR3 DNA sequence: TGTGCCAGCAGCCGACAGGGGGCGGGGTCTGAAGCTTTCTTT.

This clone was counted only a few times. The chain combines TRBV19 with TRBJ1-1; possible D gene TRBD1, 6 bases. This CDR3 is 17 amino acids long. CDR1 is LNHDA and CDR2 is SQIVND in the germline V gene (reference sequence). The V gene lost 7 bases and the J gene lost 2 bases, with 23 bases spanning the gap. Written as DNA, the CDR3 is TGTGCCAGTAATCCTAGGGGGGCCGGCGGGTTTAACACTGAAGCTTTCTTT. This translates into CASNPRGAGGFNTEAFF. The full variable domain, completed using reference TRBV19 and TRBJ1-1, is DGGITQSPKYLFRKEGQNVTLSCEQNLNHDAMYWYRQDPGQGLRLIYYSQIVNDFQKGDIAEGYSVSREKKESFPLTVTSAQKNPTAFYLCASNPRGAGGFNTEAFFGQGTRLTVV.

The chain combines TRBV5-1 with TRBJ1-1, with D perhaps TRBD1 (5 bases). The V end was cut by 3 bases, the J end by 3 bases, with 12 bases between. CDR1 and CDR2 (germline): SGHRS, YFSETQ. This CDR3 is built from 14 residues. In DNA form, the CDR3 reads TGCGCCAGCAGCTCAGGGATACAAGACACTGAAGCTTTCTTT. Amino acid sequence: CASSSGIQDTEAFF.

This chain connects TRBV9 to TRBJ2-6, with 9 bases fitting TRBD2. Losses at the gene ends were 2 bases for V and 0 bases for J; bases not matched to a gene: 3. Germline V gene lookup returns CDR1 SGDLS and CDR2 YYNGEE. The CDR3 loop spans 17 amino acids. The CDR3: CASSVSTSGSGANVLTF. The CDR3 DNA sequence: TGTGCCAGCAGCGTTTCGACTAGCGGCTCTGGGGCCAACGTCCTGACTTTC.

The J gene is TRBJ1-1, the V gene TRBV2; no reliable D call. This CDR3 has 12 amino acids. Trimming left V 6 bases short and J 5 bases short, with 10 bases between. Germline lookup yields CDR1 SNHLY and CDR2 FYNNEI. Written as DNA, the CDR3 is TGTGCCAGCAGATTCCGGTGGACTGAAGCTTTCTTT. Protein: CASRFRWTEAFF.

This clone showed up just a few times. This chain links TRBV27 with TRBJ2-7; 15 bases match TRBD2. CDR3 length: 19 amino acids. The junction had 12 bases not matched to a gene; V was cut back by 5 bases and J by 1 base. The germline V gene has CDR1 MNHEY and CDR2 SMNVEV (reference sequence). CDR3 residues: CASSTRTSGRAPLSYEQYF. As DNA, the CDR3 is TGTGCCAGCAGTACACGGACTAGCGGGAGGGCCCCACTTTCCTACGAGCAGTACTTC.

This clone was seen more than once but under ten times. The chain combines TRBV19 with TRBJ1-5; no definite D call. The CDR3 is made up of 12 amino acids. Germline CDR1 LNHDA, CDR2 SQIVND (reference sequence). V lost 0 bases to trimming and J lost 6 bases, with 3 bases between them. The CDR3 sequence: CASSIEVQPQHF. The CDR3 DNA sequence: TGTGCCAGTAGTATAGAGGTTCAGCCCCAGCATTTT.

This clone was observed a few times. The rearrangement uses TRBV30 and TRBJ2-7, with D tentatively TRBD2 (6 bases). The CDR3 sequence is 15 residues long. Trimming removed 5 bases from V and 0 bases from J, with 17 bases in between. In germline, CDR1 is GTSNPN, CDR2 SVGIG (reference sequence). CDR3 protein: CAWSLATGLSYEQYF. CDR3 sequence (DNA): TGTGCCTGGTCTCTCGCTACGGGACTCTCCTACGAGCAGTACTTC.

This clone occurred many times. The CDR3 reads CASSLHSYEQYF. The CDR3 DNA reads TGTGCCAGCAGCCTACACTCCTACGAGCAGTACTTC. V and J are TRBV11-1 and TRBJ2-7; D is uncertain. The CDR3 runs 12 residues. In germline, CDR1 is SGHAT, CDR2 FQDESV (reference sequence). Trimming took 5 bases from V and 0 from J, leaving 5 bases between them.

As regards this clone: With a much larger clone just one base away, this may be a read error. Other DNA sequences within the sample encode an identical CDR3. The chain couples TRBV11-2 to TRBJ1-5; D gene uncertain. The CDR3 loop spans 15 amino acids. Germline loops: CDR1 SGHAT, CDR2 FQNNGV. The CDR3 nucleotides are TGCGCCAGCAGCCAAGCTCGGGGAATTAATCAGCCCCAGCATTTT. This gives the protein CASSQARGINQPQHF.

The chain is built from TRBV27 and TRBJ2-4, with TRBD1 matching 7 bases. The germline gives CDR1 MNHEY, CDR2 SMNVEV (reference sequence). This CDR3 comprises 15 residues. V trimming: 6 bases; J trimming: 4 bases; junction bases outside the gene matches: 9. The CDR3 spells CASRTNRDRKNIQYF. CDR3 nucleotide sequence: TGTGCCAGCAGGACTAACCGGGACAGAAAAAACATTCAGTACTTC.

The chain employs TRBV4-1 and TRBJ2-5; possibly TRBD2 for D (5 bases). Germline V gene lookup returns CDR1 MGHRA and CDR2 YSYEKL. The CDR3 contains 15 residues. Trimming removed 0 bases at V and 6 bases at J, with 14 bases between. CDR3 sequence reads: CASSQDRTRSQTQYF. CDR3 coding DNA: TGCGCCAGCAGCCAAGATAGAACTAGATCGCAGACCCAGTACTTC.

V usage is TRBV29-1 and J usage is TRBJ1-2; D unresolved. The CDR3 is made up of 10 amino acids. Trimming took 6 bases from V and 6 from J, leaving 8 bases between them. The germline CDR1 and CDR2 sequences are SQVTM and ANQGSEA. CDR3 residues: CSVDLHGYTF. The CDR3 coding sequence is TGCAGCGTGGACCTGCATGGCTACACCTTC.

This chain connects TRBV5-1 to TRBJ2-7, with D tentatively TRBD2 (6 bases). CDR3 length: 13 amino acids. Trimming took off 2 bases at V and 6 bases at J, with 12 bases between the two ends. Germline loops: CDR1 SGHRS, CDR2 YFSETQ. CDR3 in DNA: TGCGCCAGCAGCTTCGACTCGGGGGTCGAGCAGTACTTC. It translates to CASSFDSGVEQYF.